This T cell receptor beta chain stems from a study of spatial heterogeneity in lung cancer. A unique molecular identifier was carried by every single TCR cDNA molecule. One entry per CDR3 protein results from TCRdb running MiXCR on the 5' RACE reads. The top ten clones hold approximately 33% of a sample with about 4,000 distinct CDR3 sequences, about two fifths of them seen once. Time point specified: sample taken at primary tumor resection. 72 TRACERx patients with early, untreated non-small cell lung cancer donated samples. This clonotype is labeled as medium-sized (0.01 to 0.1%). Its specificity is unknown. Notes on the study in general: Tumoral mutation counts were tracked by counts of expanded intratumoral alpha and beta TCRs.

This clonotype was obtained from a male donor with early-stage non-small cell lung cancer. Sequenced here: lung tumor tissue, sampled at surgery.

CDR3 nucleotides: TGCGCCAGCAGTCCGGGACAGGGAATAGCCAAAAACATTCAGTACTTC. Residues: CASSPGQGIAKNIQYF. This chain connects TRBV5-1 to TRBJ2-4, with TRBD1 matching 9 bases. Per germline, CDR1 SGHRS and CDR2 YFSETQ. The CDR3 has 16 residues. With V trimmed by 5 bases and J by 0 bases, 6 bases remained unmatched.